This passage covers 31 T cell receptor beta chains from one sample sequenced in a study of cytomegalovirus exposure and HLA in healthy donors. A multiplex PCR was run with 60 Vbeta primers and 13 Jbeta primers. Libraries were prepared by immunoSEQ multiplex PCR; TCRdb keeps only in-frame clonotypes and omits some of them. The data contain tens of thousands of clones, roughly 81% of them singletons. The sequencing input was PBMCs. The receptors come from a woman aged 35 to 49 in good health and CMV-seropositive.

The chain joins TRBV18 to TRBJ1-5, with TRBD1 matching 8 bases. V lost 4 bases, J lost 7 bases, and 6 bases stayed unmatched. The germline CDR1 and CDR2 sequences are KGHSH and LQKENI. The CDR3 consists of 14 residues. Here the CDR3 reads CASSHGQGGQPQHF. Written as DNA, the CDR3 is TGTGCCAGCTCACACGGACAGGGCGGACAGCCCCAGCATTTT.

This chain links TRBV10-2 with TRBJ1-3; tentatively, D is TRBD1 (5 bases). CDR1 and CDR2 from the germline V gene are WSHSY and SAAADI. The CDR3 extends over 15 amino acids. The germline V and J ends were trimmed by 6 bases and 0 bases, with 12 bases remaining between them. The CDR3 DNA is TGCGCCAGCAGCCCGACAGCTTCCTCTGGAAACACCATATATTTT. Translated: CASSPTASSGNTIYF.

V is TRBV30 and J is TRBJ1-6, with unresolved D. The CDR3 is 12 amino acids. Per the germline V gene, CDR1 is GTSNPN and CDR2 is SVGIG (reference sequence). Between the trimmed V and J ends, which lost 0 bases and 9 bases, there was a span of 6 bases. The CDR3 region is CAWSVGGSPLHF. The CDR3 DNA is TGTGCCTGGAGTGTCGGAGGTTCACCCCTCCACTTT.

The chain is built from TRBV7-6 and TRBJ1-1; the D is unclear. This CDR3 is 16 amino acids long. Trimming pared 0 bases from V and 1 base from J, leaving 12 bases between. Germline assignment: CDR1 SGHVS and CDR2 FNYEAQ. CDR3: CASSLALGVRNTEAFF. The DNA for the CDR3 is TGTGCCAGCAGCTTAGCGCTCGGGGTACGGAACACTGAAGCTTTCTTT.

The rearrangement links TRBV7-2 to TRBJ1-2; 7 bases are a match to TRBD1. The V gene's germline CDR1 is SGHTA and CDR2 FQGNSA. CDR3 length: 13 residues. The V and J ends lost 1 base and 8 bases, in that order; junction bases with no gene match: 4. The CDR3 coding sequence is TGTGCCAGCAGCTTAGACAGGGGATGGGGCTACACCTTC. Encoded protein: CASSLDRGWGYTF.

V usage is TRBV29-1 and J usage is TRBJ1-2; the match to TRBD1 covers 9 bases. The CDR3 has 12 residues. J lost 5 bases, V lost 7 bases, and 5 bases had no gene match. Germline CDR1 reads SQVTM; CDR2 reads ANQGSEA. Written as DNA, the CDR3 is TGCAGCGCCTGGACAGGGGTGTATGGCTACACCTTC. Translation: CSAWTGVYGYTF.

The CDR3 region is CAIARTGVTDTQYF. The CDR3 coding sequence is TGTGCCATCGCGAGGACAGGGGTCACAGATACGCAGTATTTT. This rearrangement joins TRBV6-1 to TRBJ2-3; 9 positions match TRBD1. CDR1 is MNHNS and CDR2 is SASEGT in the germline V gene. The CDR3 has 14 residues. The junction had 7 bases not matched to a gene; V was cut back by 10 bases and J by 2 bases.

This sequence joins TRBV10-2 and TRBJ1-1; TRBD1 matches 8 bases. Trimming removed 6 bases from V and 1 base from J; junction bases left unmatched: 4. The CDR3 has 14 residues. Looked up from germline, CDR1 is WSHSY and CDR2 is SAAADI. The DNA for the CDR3 is TGCGCCAGCAGGGGGACAGGACGGAACACTGAAGCTTTCTTT. This translates into CASRGTGRNTEAFF.

The chain has TRBV7-2 and TRBJ2-3, with D possibly TRBD1 on 5 matching bases. Trimming pared 5 bases from V and 13 bases from J, leaving 22 bases between. The CDR3 runs to 14 residues. Per the germline V gene, CDR1 is SGHTA and CDR2 is FQGNSA. CDR3 nucleotide sequence: TGTGCCAGCAGCCTTTCACAGAGCATCTCACAGGAGTATTTT. Translated, it gives CASSLSQSISQEYF.

This clone was found once. The genes are TRBV4-1 and TRBJ1-1, with D uncertain. CDR1 is MGHRA, CDR2 YSYEKL, per germline. V dropped 3 bases and J dropped 4 bases, with 9 bases sitting between them. CDR3 length: 13 residues. The DNA of the CDR3 is TGCGCCAGCAGCCAGAGAGGGCCCACTGAAGCTTTCTTT. Translating gives CASSQRGPTEAFF.

The table lists this clone with a few counts. The rearrangement joins TRBV7-8 to TRBJ1-1; D is unresolved. The CDR3 loop spans 14 amino acids. Between the trimmed V and J ends, which lost 3 bases and 5 bases, there was a span of 13 bases. Germline lookup yields CDR1 SGHVS and CDR2 FQNEAQ. CDR3 in amino acids: CASSLEPRDTEAFF. The CDR3 DNA sequence: TGTGCCAGCAGCTTGGAGCCGAGGGATACTGAAGCTTTCTTT.

V gene TRBV6-5 combines with J gene TRBJ1-3, with D possibly being TRBD1 (6 bases). The CDR3 runs to 14 residues. CDR1 is MNHEY and CDR2 is SVGAGI in the germline V gene. The V end was cut by 5 bases, the J end by 1 base, with 9 bases between. The CDR3 region is CASSRQGSGNTIYF. The CDR3 bases are TGTGCCAGCAGTCGTCAGGGGTCTGGAAACACCATATATTTT.

The V gene is TRBV19, the J gene TRBJ2-3; no definite D call. Germline-derived CDR1 and CDR2 are LNHDA and SQIVND (reference sequence). The CDR3 runs 14 residues. V lost 6 bases and J lost 1, with 11 bases in between. Here the CDR3 reads CASSLDRGTDTQYF. DNA of the CDR3: TGTGCCAGTAGCCTCGACCGGGGCACAGATACGCAGTATTTT.

The genes are TRBV29-1 and TRBJ1-1, with D possibly TRBD1 on 6 matching bases. Germline-derived CDR1 and CDR2 are SQVTM and ANQGSEA. The CDR3 has 14 residues. Trimming removed 7 bases from V and 2 bases from J, with 17 bases in between. This chain's CDR3 is CSALSGVFNTEAFF. The CDR3, as DNA: TGCAGCGCCCTATCAGGGGTTTTTAACACTGAAGCTTTCTTT.

The chain is built from TRBV7-9 and TRBJ1-5; D may be TRBD1 (5 bases). The CDR3 sequence is 13 residues long. Trimming cost V 3 bases and J 11 bases, with 14 bases left between them. Germline-derived CDR1 and CDR2 are SEHNR and FQNEAQ (reference sequence). DNA for the CDR3: TGTGCCAGCAGCTTGGGGGGGGGTCAAGCCCAGCATTTT. Translation gives CASSLGGGQAQHF.

The chain links TRBV30 to TRBJ1-5, with 7 bases identical to TRBD1. The junction had 6 bases not matched to a gene; V was cut back by 3 bases and J by 4 bases. There are 14 residues in the CDR3. Per the germline V gene, CDR1 is GTSNPN and CDR2 is SVGIG (reference sequence). Here the CDR3 reads CAWSPGQSNQPQHF. The CDR3 coding sequence is TGTGCCTGGAGCCCGGGACAGTCTAATCAGCCCCAGCATTTT.

The rearrangement uses TRBV5-1 and TRBJ2-7, with 9 nucleotides matching TRBD1. The CDR3 extends over 15 amino acids. With V trimmed by 3 bases and J by 5 bases, 9 bases remained unmatched. The germline V gene encodes CDR1 SGHRS and CDR2 YFSETQ. This chain's CDR3 is CASSSDGTGFDEQYF. For the CDR3, the DNA is TGCGCCAGCAGCTCGGATGGGACAGGGTTCGACGAGCAGTACTTC. Together with reference TRBV5-1 and TRBJ2-7, the CDR3 gives the full variable domain: KAGVTQTPRYLIKTRGQQVTLSCSPISGHRSVSWYQQTPGQGLQFLFEYFSETQRNKGNFPGRFSGRQFSNSRSEMNVSTLELGDSALYLCASSSDGTGFDEQYFGPGTRLTVT.

This chain links TRBV28 with TRBJ2-5; 7 bases fit TRBD1. This CDR3 contains 13 residues. Germline V gives CDR1 MDHEN, CDR2 SYDVKM. V dropped 8 bases and J dropped 2; count of bases not matched to a gene: 5. The CDR3 spells CASLGQAQETQYF. The CDR3 DNA is TGTGCCAGCTTAGGACAGGCTCAAGAGACCCAGTACTTC.

The chain uses TRBV5-8 and TRBJ2-7; 8 positions agree with TRBD1. V trimming: 0 bases; J trimming: 3 bases; junction bases outside the gene matches: 8. This CDR3 has 16 amino acids. Germline CDR1 and CDR2: SGHTS and YDEGEE. The CDR3, as DNA: TGTGCCAGCAGCTTGGGGAGGACAGGGCGAAACTACGAGCAGTACTTC. The encoded protein is CASSLGRTGRNYEQYF.

The chain joins TRBV10-2 to TRBJ2-3; tentative D call: TRBD2 (7 bases). In germline, CDR1 is WSHSY, CDR2 SAAADI. This CDR3 is built from 14 residues. V was cut by 3 bases and J by 10 bases, with 17 bases left in between. Here the CDR3 DNA reads TGCGCCAGCAGTGATGGGGGGGCCTCCTACCCGCAGTATTTT. It yields the protein CASSDGGASYPQYF.

V usage is TRBV5-1 and J usage is TRBJ2-7; 7 bases map to TRBD2. This CDR3 spans 13 amino acids. With 4 bases clipped from V and 5 bases from J, the junction kept 6 bases outside the gene matches. The germline V gene encodes CDR1 SGHRS and CDR2 YFSETQ. CDR3 residues: CASSSRLAHEQYF. The CDR3 DNA follows: TGCGCCAGCAGCAGCAGACTAGCCCACGAGCAGTACTTC.

This chain uses TRBV25-1 with TRBJ1-1; D remains unclear. Germline loops: CDR1 MGHDK, CDR2 SYGVNS. The germline V and J ends were trimmed by 2 bases and 3 bases, with 7 bases remaining between them. The CDR3 loop spans 13 amino acids. CDR3 sequence (DNA): TGTGCCAGCAGTGAAACGGAGCACACTGAAGCTTTCTTT. Its translation is CASSETEHTEAFF.

This chain joins TRBV6-1 and TRBJ2-7; 10 bases fit TRBD1. CDR3 length: 13 amino acids. The junction had 5 bases not matched to a gene; V was cut back by 6 bases and J by 6 bases. Per the germline V gene, CDR1 is MNHNS and CDR2 is SASEGT. The CDR3 region is CASRGTGVVEQYF. DNA for the CDR3: TGTGCCAGCAGAGGGACAGGGGTTGTCGAGCAGTACTTC.

This clone was picked up a small number of times. This chain's CDR3 is CASSLATSGGADTQYF. The CDR3 DNA sequence: TGTGCCAGCAGCTTAGCGACTAGCGGGGGGGCCGATACGCAGTATTTT. The chain uses TRBV7-2 and TRBJ2-3; TRBD2 matches at 14 bases. CDR1 and CDR2 (germline): SGHTA, FQGNSA. The CDR3 totals 16 residues. V lost 0 bases, J lost 6 bases, and 2 bases stayed unmatched.

J is TRBJ2-2 and V is TRBV5-4; tentative D call: TRBD2 (5 bases). From germline, CDR1 is SGHNT and CDR2 YYREEE (reference sequence). The CDR3 contains 15 residues. Deletions cut 1 base from V and 5 bases from J, with 12 bases between. CDR3 sequence reads: CASSLPGLITGELFF. CDR3 DNA: TGTGCCAGCAGCTTGCCCGGACTTATTACCGGGGAGCTGTTTTTT.

A few counts support this clone. Distinct nucleotide sequences in the sample also encode this CDR3. This chain uses TRBV11-2 with TRBJ2-6, with D perhaps matching TRBD1 (5 bases). The CDR3 totals 15 residues. Trimming cost V 2 bases and J 1 base, with 6 bases left between them. Germline V gives CDR1 SGHAT, CDR2 FQNNGV. CDR3 bases: TGTGCCAGCAGCTTAAGGGGTTCTGGGGCCAACGTCCTGACTTTC. This encodes CASSLRGSGANVLTF.

This clone was seen more than once but under ten times. V usage is TRBV28 and J usage is TRBJ2-7; the D gene is possibly TRBD2 (6 bases). Deletions cut 4 bases from V and 0 bases from J, with 7 bases between. Germline CDR1 reads MDHEN; CDR2 reads SYDVKM. The CDR3 consists of 13 residues. CDR3 region: CASSYGSSYEQYF. In nucleotides, the CDR3 is TGTGCCAGCAGTTACGGGAGCTCCTACGAGCAGTACTTC.

This clone was counted a single time. The chain uses TRBV9 and TRBJ1-2; D is possibly TRBD1 (6 bases). CDR1 is SGDLS and CDR2 is YYNGEE in the germline V gene. V lost 1 base, J lost 1 base, and 17 bases lay in between. The CDR3 consists of 17 residues. CDR3 residues: CASSVNQDSPYNYGYTF. The DNA of the CDR3 is TGTGCCAGCAGCGTAAACCAGGACAGCCCCTATAACTATGGCTACACCTTC.

The chain joins TRBV30 to TRBJ2-7, with a tentative D call TRBD1 (6 bases). The CDR3 contains 12 residues. Looked up from germline, CDR1 is GTSNPN and CDR2 is SVGIG (reference sequence). Trimming pared 7 bases from V and 3 bases from J, leaving 13 bases between. In DNA, the CDR3 is TGTGCCTTAAAGGGGGTTAGCTACGAGCAGTACTTC. The encoded protein is CALKGVSYEQYF.

This rearrangement joins TRBV2 to TRBJ2-5, with TRBD1 identical over 9 bases. V dropped 5 bases and J dropped 1; count of bases not matched to a gene: 8. From germline, CDR1 is SNHLY and CDR2 FYNNEI. The length of the CDR3 is 16 residues. The DNA for the CDR3 is TGTGCCAGCAGTCGCCGGGACAGGGAGTCCCAAGAGACCCAGTACTTC. Protein product: CASSRRDRESQETQYF.

This rearrangement joins TRBV2 to TRBJ2-3; possibly TRBD2 for D (7 bases). This CDR3 has 15 residues. The germline V gene encodes CDR1 SNHLY and CDR2 FYNNEI. V lost 7 bases, J lost 5 bases, and 19 bases lay in between. The CDR3 bases are TGTGCCAGCATGGGCGGGGGCGATGCAGGAGATACGCAGTATTTT. Amino acids: CASMGGGDAGDTQYF.